Here is one TCR beta chain with its context. The sample is drawn from a study of T cell changes during pregnancy in multiple sclerosis. Per germline, CDR1 SGHNT and CDR2 YENEEA. The CDR3 is 15 residues long. With 3 bases clipped from V and 2 bases from J, the junction kept 1 base outside the gene matches. TCRdb keeps only in-frame clones here, not all; method: immunoSEQ multiplex PCR. The sample contains approximately 40,000 clones, about 87% of which appear only once. This clonotype was sampled from a female donor with multiple sclerosis, enrolled in a pregnancy study. This chain connects TRBV11-3 to TRBJ1-3; 10 nucleotides match TRBD1. The source material was CD4+ T cells from peripheral blood mononuclear cells, sampled in the second trimester of pregnancy. CDR3 sequence reads: CASSLGTGAGNTIYF. CDR3 coding DNA: TGTGCCAGCAGCTTGGGGACAGGGGCTGGAAACACCATATATTTT.